This entry is about one T cell receptor beta chain. Data came from immunoSEQ multiplex PCR; TCRdb stores just in-frame clones and leaves some out. The profile shows fewer than 1 million clones, approximately 97% of them singletons. Selected positively for CCR7 and CD45RO-negative, naive CD8 cells excluded terminally differentiated effector memory CD45RA+ cells. The sample originates from a study of shared clonotypes between healthy human individuals. This CDR3 comprises 16 residues. Germline V gives CDR1 SEHNR, CDR2 FQNEAQ (reference sequence). V was clipped by 5 bases and J by 8 bases, with 21 bases between them.

Sequencing was performed on naive CD8+ T cells sorted from blood. This chain connects TRBV7-9 to TRBJ1-4, with D hard to call. The sequence was obtained from a young man in good health. This CDR3 is CASSPNARTIGEKLFF. The CDR3 DNA sequence: TGTGCCAGCAGCCCGAACGCTCGGACCATTGGAGAAAAACTGTTTTTT.